A selection of T cell receptor beta chains follows, all from one sample in a study of T-cell reconstitution after alpha-beta-depleted transplantation in children. TCRdb reanalysed the PCR reads using MiXCR and keeps one entry per CDR3 protein. The sample holds around 450,000 distinct CDR3 sequences, roughly a tenth seen once. Sequencing used PBMCs, obtained before TCRalphabeta/CD19-depleted stem cell transplant. These receptor sequences come from a child between 2 and 9 years old with inherited bone marrow failure, due to receive a stem cell transplant. Each CDR3 is given with its conserved first and last residue. The order of the fields is clone size, V gene, J gene, D gene, CDR3 protein, CDR3 DNA. A D gene is named only where the DNA matches it firmly. Size is omitted from some rows. Given values are once, few, many or a class for expanded clones.

many,TRBV24-1,TRBJ2-5,TRBD1,CATSDRTGRETQYF,TGTGCCACCAGTGATCGGACAGGGAGAGAGACCCAGTACTTC
.,TRBV11-2,TRBJ2-2,.,CASSLALAKYGELFF,TGTGCCAGCAGCTTAGCCCTAGCGAAGTACGGGGAGCTGTTTTTT
few,TRBV20-1,TRBJ2-7,.,CSASTAEQYF,TGCAGTGCTAGTACAGCCGAGCAGTACTTC
.,TRBV23-1,TRBJ1-1,TRBD1,CASSLGQGAVEAFF,TGCGCCAGCAGTCTCGGACAGGGGGCCGTTGAAGCTTTCTTT
many,TRBV9,TRBJ2-2,.,CASNTRQNTGELFF,TGTGCCAGCAATACGCGCCAGAACACCGGGGAGCTGTTTTTT
many,TRBV3-1,TRBJ2-7,.,CASSQESGLYEQYF,TGTGCCAGCAGCCAAGAGTCCGGTCTCTACGAGCAGTACTTC
many,TRBV27,TRBJ2-7,.,CASSPFTSQIYEQYF,TGTGCCAGCAGCCCTTTCACGTCACAGATCTACGAGCAGTACTTC
few,TRBV9,TRBJ2-1,.,CASSGGVLNEQFF,TGTGCCAGCAGCGGTGGAGTCCTCAATGAGCAGTTCTTC
many,TRBV20-1,TRBJ2-3,TRBD2,CSAKLAGGPDTQYF,TGCAGTGCTAAACTAGCGGGAGGCCCAGATACGCAGTATTTT
many,TRBV28,TRBJ1-6,.,CASSFRGSSYNSPLHF,TGTGCCAGCAGTTTTCGCGGGAGCTCCTATAATTCACCCCTCCACTTT
few,TRBV7-9,TRBJ2-3,TRBD2,CASSSRLAGGADTQYF,TGTGCCAGCAGCTCGAGACTAGCGGGAGGCGCAGATACGCAGTATTTT
few,TRBV28,TRBJ2-5,.,CASGLGGRETQYF,TGTGCCAGCGGATTAGGGGGGCGAGAGACCCAGTACTTC
many,TRBV5-1,TRBJ1-1,TRBD1,CASSAGQPNTEAFF,TGCGCCAGCAGCGCGGGACAGCCGAACACTGAAGCTTTCTTT
many,TRBV20-1,TRBJ1-1,TRBD1,CSARVDRVNTEAFF,TGCAGTGCTAGGGTTGACAGGGTGAACACTGAAGCTTTCTTT
few,TRBV21-1,TRBJ2-7,.,CASSSRADRGTYEQYF,TGTGCCAGCAGCAGCAGGGCGGACAGGGGGACCTACGAGCAGTACTTC
many,TRBV7-8,TRBJ2-3,TRBD2,CASSLLSGWGEGHDTQYF,TGTGCCAGCAGCTTGCTTTCGGGATGGGGGGAGGGCCACGATACGCAGTATTTT
once,TRBV2,TRBJ2-5,.,CASRGTGETQYF,TGTGCCAGCAGGGGGACGGGGGAGACCCAGTACTTC
.,TRBV5-1,TRBJ2-7,.,CASSFAGVGEQYF,TGCGCCAGCAGCTTTGCAGGGGTAGGCGAGCAGTACTTC
many,TRBV5-1,TRBJ2-1,TRBD1,CASGTDRDWRYNEQFF,TGCGCCAGCGGGACGGACAGGGACTGGCGGTACAATGAGCAGTTCTTC
many,TRBV10-3,TRBJ1-6,TRBD1,CAISEMTGKGSPLHF,TGTGCCATCAGTGAAATGACAGGGAAAGGTTCACCCCTCCACTTT
many,TRBV4-1,TRBJ1-1,TRBD1,CASSQQGGGTEAFF,TGCGCCAGCAGCCAACAGGGGGGTGGCACTGAAGCTTTCTTT
.,TRBV19,TRBJ2-1,.,CASSIMGHNEQFF,TGTGCCAGTAGTATAATGGGGCACAATGAGCAGTTCTTC
many,TRBV5-1,TRBJ1-1,.,CASSFQGPPGTEAFF,TGCGCCAGCAGCTTTCAAGGTCCCCCCGGAACTGAAGCTTTCTTT